Below, 31 T cell receptor beta chains from the same sample are listed, as sequenced in a study of T cells in women clearing cervical HPV infection. The protocol was immunoSEQ multiplex PCR, while the TCRdb copy is restricted to in-frame clones and leaves out a portion. The sample features just under 35,000 clones, with 1.6% in its top ten. The sequenced material came from blood buffy coat. These receptors all come from a woman between 18 and 70 years old with a cervical HPV16 infection that either progressed to CIN3+ or cleared (not recorded which).

About this clone itself: The CDR3 end falls 3 residues outside the read, so it is completed with the germline J gene. The rearrangement links TRBV19 to TRBJ2-2; 7 nucleotides match TRBD2. The V segment lost 6 bases and the J segment 6 bases; nucleotides outside the gene matches: 13. The CDR3 runs to 16 residues. Germline assignment: CDR1 LNHDA and CDR2 SQIVND (reference sequence). The DNA read from the CDR3 is TGTGCCAGTAGCCCCGGGACTAACCCGGGCGCCGGGGAG. It yields the protein CASSPGTNPGAGE. The full-length CDR3 reads as CASSPGTNPGAGELFF.

A note on this clone: The missing CDR3 end, 3 residues past where the read stops, is filled in from the germline J gene. The V and J genes are TRBV5-1 and TRBJ2-1; 13 bases agree with TRBD2. Germline V CDR1 and CDR2: SGHRS, YFSETQ. After removal of 1 base from V and 2 bases from J, the junction contained 6 bases not matched to a gene. The CDR3 covers 18 residues. The CDR3 sequence is CASSLRGLAGVPYNEQFF. The DNA read from the CDR3 is TGCGCCAGCAGCTTGAGAGGACTAGCGGGAGTCCCCTACAATGAG. Filled out from reference TRBV5-1 and TRBJ2-1, the complete variable domain reads KAGVTQTPRYLIKTRGQQVTLSCSPISGHRSVSWYQQTPGQGLQFLFEYFSETQRNKGNFPGRFSGRQFSNSRSEMNVSTLELGDSALYLCASSLRGLAGVPYNEQFFGPGTRLTVL.

In the case of this clone: The observed sequence ends 3 residues before the CDR3 terminus, with the missing tail filled in from the germline J gene. This chain connects TRBV6-2 or TRBV6-3 to TRBJ1-2, with D uncertain. This CDR3 contains 12 residues. The germline V and J ends were trimmed by 6 bases and 4 bases, with 9 bases remaining between them. Germline values: CDR1 MNHEY, CDR2 SVGEGT. The CDR3 here is CASSYSSYGYTF. The CDR3 DNA, read in part, is TGTGCCAGCAGCTACAGCTCCTATGGC.

With respect to this clone: From the germline J gene comes the end of the CDR3, since the read stops 3 residues before it. J is TRBJ2-7 and V is TRBV7-2, with a weak D call TRBD1 (6 bases). CDR1 and CDR2 from the germline V gene are SGHTA and FQGNSA. V lost 2 bases to trimming and J lost 5 bases, with 16 bases between them. This CDR3 has 15 residues. The CDR3 reads CASSLQGSLVDEQYF. Partial CDR3 DNA: TGTGCCAGCAGCTTACAGGGGAGCCTTGTAGACGAG.

Worth noting for this clone: The read ends 3 residues shy of where the CDR3 ends; the end is completed using the germline J gene. This sequence joins TRBV28 and TRBJ2-2; TRBD2 aligns across 8 bases. In germline, CDR1 is MDHEN, CDR2 SYDVKM. The CDR3 totals 15 residues. Trimming took 6 bases from V and 5 from J; bases not matched to a gene: 8. The CDR3 loop is CASSRAGEWTGELFF. The CDR3 bases that were read are TGTGCCAGCAGCCGAGCGGGAGAGTGGACCGGGGAG.

The covered CDR3 bases are TGTGCCAGCAGCCCTACGGGGGGGAGCACAGATACG. Amino acids: CASSPTGGSTDT. The whole CDR3 is CASSPTGGSTDTQYF. J is TRBJ2-3 and V is TRBV7-2; 8 nucleotides match TRBD2. The CDR3 is cut off 3 residues early in the read; its end comes from the germline J gene. J was trimmed by 0 bases and V by 5 bases; bases with no gene match: 4. The CDR3 totals 15 residues. CDR1 is SGHTA, CDR2 FQGNSA, per germline.

About this clone itself: Read coverage stops 3 residues before the CDR3 terminus; the germline J gene supplies the remainder. The chain couples TRBV2 to TRBJ2-4; maybe TRBD1 (5 bases). CDR3 length: 17 amino acids. Germline V lookup: CDR1 SNHLY, CDR2 FYNNEI. CDR3 loop: CASSEAGNRKVYYGQYF. The covered CDR3 bases are TGTGCCAGCAGTGAGGCAGGGAATAGAAAAGTTTACTATGGT. The full variable domain, completed using reference TRBV2 and TRBJ2-4, is EPEVTQTPSHQVTQMGQEVILRCVPISNHLYFYWYRQILGQKVEFLVSFYNNEISEKSEIFDDQFSVERPDGSNFTLKIRSTKLEDSAMYFCASSEAGNRKVYYGQYFGAGTRLSVL.

Points on this clone: The CDR3 end lies 3 residues beyond the end of the read and is filled in from the germline J gene. The genes are TRBV6-1 and TRBJ1-4; 7 positions agree with TRBD1. V was clipped by 4 bases and J by 8 bases; unmatched bases: 7. CDR1 and CDR2 (germline): MNHNS, SASEGT. The CDR3 runs 14 residues. The CDR3 sequence: CASSVTGWREKLFF. The sequenced part of the CDR3 DNA is TGTGCCAGCAGTGTGACAGGGTGGAGGGAAAAA.

Comment on this clone: The read falls 3 residues short of the CDR3 end, and the missing part is taken from the germline J gene. The chain joins TRBV10-3 to TRBJ2-5, with 10 positions matching TRBD2. Germline V lookup: CDR1 ENHRY, CDR2 SYGVKD. The CDR3 extends over 14 amino acids. The V and J ends lost 5 bases and 3 bases, in that order; junction bases with no gene match: 3. CDR3 sequence reads: CAISSLAGEETQYF. Partial CDR3 DNA: TGTGCCATCAGTTCCCTAGCGGGGGAAGAGACC.

Details on this clone: The sequenced fragment ends 3 residues before the CDR3 boundary, so the rest is inferred from the germline J gene. This chain links TRBV20-1 with TRBJ2-3, with D perhaps TRBD1 or TRBD2 (8 bases each). This CDR3 spans 13 amino acids. Germline CDR1 and CDR2: DFQATT and SNEGSKA (reference sequence). The sequenced part of the CDR3 DNA is TGCAGTGCTCCCTTAGCGGGACAGGAGACG. Its protein product is CSAPLAGQET. The whole CDR3 protein is CSAPLAGQETQYF.

The sequenced CDR3 bases are TGTGCCAGCAGCCAAGATCCCCTAGCGGGAGGCTCAGGCAATGAG. This translates into CASSQDPLAGGSGNE. The full CDR3 reads CASSQDPLAGGSGNEQFF. The rearrangement joins TRBV4-2 to TRBJ2-1, with 11 bases identical to TRBD2. The CDR3 extends 3 residues past the end of the read, so its final part is completed from the germline J gene. The J segment lost 6 bases and the V segment lost 0 bases, leaving 10 bases of the junction unmatched. CDR1 is LGHNA and CDR2 is YNFKEQ in the germline V gene. The CDR3 loop spans 18 amino acids.

The CDR3 is CSALNWGGASPLHF. The DNA read from the CDR3 is TGCAGTGCTCTTAACTGGGGGGGCGCCTCACCC. The gene calls are TRBV20-1 and TRBJ1-6; the D gene is possibly TRBD1 (6 bases). The read comes to an end 3 residues before the CDR3 does, leaving the germline J gene to fill in the end. CDR3 length equals 14 residues. From germline, CDR1 is DFQATT and CDR2 SNEGSKA (reference sequence). V lost 5 bases and J 10 bases, leaving 18 bases between the germline ends.

To note about this clone: The CDR3 end is not reached by the read, which stops 3 residues before it; the germline J gene fills it in. The chain is built from TRBV5-4 and TRBJ1-2, with D unclear. The V end was cut by 0 bases, the J end by 4 bases, with 10 bases between. The CDR3 loop spans 14 amino acids. Germline V gene lookup returns CDR1 SGHNT and CDR2 YYREEE (reference sequence). The CDR3 sequence: CASSLDSTGYGYTF. Partial CDR3 DNA: TGTGCCAGCAGCTTGGATTCTACGGGCTATGGC.

As to this clone: The read ends 3 residues early relative to the CDR3; the germline J gene fills the gap. This chain links TRBV4-2 with TRBJ2-2, with D possibly matching TRBD1 (6 bases). V lost 4 bases and J 5 bases, leaving 20 bases between the germline ends. Germline CDR1 and CDR2: LGHNA and YNFKEQ. The CDR3 length is 17 residues. CDR3 DNA (partial): TGTGCCAGCAGCCCGGTTCCAGGGGTCGGCCAAACCGGGGAG. It codes for CASSPVPGVGQTGE. The entire CDR3 protein is CASSPVPGVGQTGELFF.

Details on this clone: The observed sequence ends 3 residues before the CDR3 terminus, with the missing tail filled in from the germline J gene. J is TRBJ2-2 and V is TRBV12-5; the D is unclear. The germline V gene encodes CDR1 LGHNT and CDR2 FRNRAP. This CDR3 comprises 13 residues. Trimming pared 9 bases from V and 5 bases from J, leaving 13 bases between. CDR3 protein: CASTRPGTGELFF. The sequenced CDR3 bases are TGTGCTAGCACCCGCCCCGGGACCGGGGAG.

Notes on this clone: The read ends 3 residues shy of where the CDR3 ends; the end is completed using the germline J gene. The chain couples TRBV18 to TRBJ2-3; D gene uncertain. The CDR3 extends over 14 amino acids. V was pared by 6 bases and J by 3 bases, with 13 bases between. The germline V gene encodes CDR1 KGHSH and CDR2 LQKENI. CDR3 protein: CASSSRPGTDTQYF. CDR3 DNA, as far as it was read: TGTGCCAGCTCGTCACGTCCCGGGACAGATACG.

With respect to this clone: Read coverage stops 3 residues before the CDR3 terminus; the germline J gene supplies the remainder. The V call is TRBV18, the J call TRBJ2-3, with D uncertain. The CDR3 is 15 residues long. Germline V gives CDR1 KGHSH, CDR2 LQKENI. Trimming pared 3 bases from V and 0 bases from J, leaving 10 bases between. Partial CDR3 DNA: TGTGCCAGCTCACCCTCCTCCTTGAGCACAGATACG. Protein: CASSPSSLSTDT. From start to end, the CDR3 is CASSPSSLSTDTQYF.

With regard to this clone: The read terminates 3 residues ahead of where the CDR3 ends, so the germline J gene completes it. This rearrangement joins TRBV20-1 to TRBJ2-7; a weak D match, TRBD2 (5 bases). The CDR3 is 14 amino acids. Between the trimmed V and J ends, which lost 4 bases and 0 bases, there was a span of 13 bases. CDR1 is DFQATT and CDR2 is SNEGSKA in the germline V gene (reference sequence). CDR3 DNA, as far as it was read: TGCAGTGCTACCTGGAGAGGGCACTCCTACGAG. Translation gives CSATWRGHSYE. The entire CDR3 is CSATWRGHSYEQYF.

Note on this clone: The read stops 3 residues short of the end of the CDR3; the missing end is completed from the germline J gene. This rearrangement joins TRBV6-2 or TRBV6-3 to TRBJ2-3, with TRBD2 identical over 8 bases. The CDR3 runs to 16 residues. The germline V gene encodes CDR1 MNHEY and CDR2 SVGEGT. The sequenced CDR3 bases are TGTGCCAGCAGTTATGGCAGCGGGAGAGTGAAAGAGACG. This gives the protein CASSYGSGRVKET. The full CDR3 reads CASSYGSGRVKETQYF.

Concerning this clone: The read terminates 3 residues ahead of where the CDR3 ends, so the germline J gene completes it. Different DNA sequences within this sample yield the same CDR3. This chain uses TRBV18 with TRBJ2-3, with 14 bases lining up with TRBD2. With 6 bases clipped from V and 4 bases from J, the junction kept 21 bases outside the gene matches. Germline V gives CDR1 KGHSH, CDR2 LQKENI. The length of the CDR3 is 21 residues. The DNA read from the CDR3 is TGTGCCAGCTCCCCCGCCGGTTTCGGACAGGGACTAGCGGGGGTTCCAGATACG. Protein: CASSPAGFGQGLAGVPDT. The full CDR3 protein reads CASSPAGFGQGLAGVPDTQYF.

Regarding this clone: Sequencing ends 3 residues short of the CDR3 end; the germline J gene provides the rest. The gene calls are TRBV12-3 or TRBV12-4 and TRBJ2-2; the match to TRBD1 covers 7 bases. V dropped 7 bases and J dropped 1; count of bases not matched to a gene: 12. The CDR3 totals 17 residues. CDR3 amino acids: CASTYRGATLNTGELFF. The part of the CDR3 DNA that was read is TGTGCCAGCACGTACAGGGGCGCTACCTTGAACACCGGGGAG.

Concerning this clone itself: The read terminates 3 residues ahead of where the CDR3 ends, so the germline J gene completes it. The chain couples TRBV5-1 to TRBJ2-2; TRBD2 matches at 12 bases. J gave up 3 bases and V 3 bases, and 12 bases lay outside the gene matches. Germline CDR1 reads SGHRS; CDR2 reads YFSETQ. This CDR3 spans 19 amino acids. CDR3 amino acids: CASSSSSPSGRADTGELFF. The DNA read from the CDR3 is TGCGCCAGCAGCTCTAGTTCCCCTAGCGGGAGGGCGGACACCGGGGAG.

Note on this clone: The CDR3 goes on 3 residues after the read ends, and that part is filled in from the germline J gene. V and J are TRBV2 and TRBJ2-5; maybe TRBD1 (5 bases). The CDR3 extends over 12 amino acids. The germline gives CDR1 SNHLY, CDR2 FYNNEI. Trimming removed 10 bases at V and 2 bases at J, with 11 bases between. CDR3 sequence: CATHRLQETQYF. The CDR3 bases that were read are TGTGCCACGCACAGGTTACAAGAGACC. Full variable domain (rest looked up from reference TRBV2 and TRBJ2-5): EPEVTQTPSHQVTQMGQEVILRCVPISNHLYFYWYRQILGQKVEFLVSFYNNEISEKSEIFDDQFSVERPDGSNFTLKIRSTKLEDSAMYFCATHRLQETQYFGPGTRLLVL.

Turning to this clone: The read is 3 residues too short to cover the CDR3 end, so that end is filled in from the germline J gene. This rearrangement joins TRBV19 to TRBJ2-2; the match to TRBD1 covers 7 bases. The CDR3 sequence is 16 residues long. Germline CDR1 and CDR2: LNHDA and SQIVND (reference sequence). The covered CDR3 bases are TGTGCCAGTAGTAACGAGGTACAGGGGACGAATGAAAAG. The encoded protein is CASSNEVQGTNEK. The complete CDR3 reads CASSNEVQGTNEKLFF.

On this clone itself: The read ends 3 residues early relative to the CDR3; the germline J gene fills the gap. The J gene is TRBJ1-5, the V gene TRBV18; 8 positions agree with TRBD1. Germline assignment: CDR1 KGHSH and CDR2 LQKENI. V lost 5 bases to trimming and J lost 0 bases; unmatched junction nucleotides: 9. The CDR3 sequence is 17 residues long. The CDR3 loop is CASSYSTGGNSNQPQHF. The covered CDR3 bases are TGTGCCAGCTCATACTCAACAGGGGGAAATAGCAATCAGCCC.

This CDR3 is CASSDRGFYGQYF. The CDR3 DNA, read in part, is TGTGCCAGCAGTGATAGGGGGTTCTATGGT. V is TRBV2 and J is TRBJ2-4, with a possible D match to TRBD1 (6 bases). Sequencing ends 3 residues short of the CDR3 end; the germline J gene provides the rest. CDR3 length equals 13 residues. Germline V gene sequence: CDR1 SNHLY, CDR2 FYNNEI.

As to this clone: The CDR3 goes on 3 residues after the read ends, and that part is filled in from the germline J gene. The V gene is TRBV5-1, the J gene TRBJ1-3; D perhaps matches TRBD1 (6 bases). This CDR3 has 15 residues. CDR1 SGHRS and CDR2 YFSETQ come from the germline V gene. The V end was cut by 5 bases, the J end by 3 bases, with 15 bases between. The CDR3 bases that were read are TGCGCCAGCAGGAAGACCGGGACAAATGGAAACACC. This codes for CASRKTGTNGNT. The CDR3 in its entirety is CASRKTGTNGNTIYF.

As for this clone: The read comes to an end 3 residues before the CDR3 does, leaving the germline J gene to fill in the end. This chain joins TRBV7-9 and TRBJ1-2; D unclear. CDR3 size: 15 residues. The germline CDR1 and CDR2 sequences are SEHNR and FQNEAQ (reference sequence). This CDR3 is CASELAGDFYNDYTF. Incomplete CDR3 DNA: TGTGCCAGCGAACTAGCGGGAGATTTCTACAATGAC.

In the case of this clone: Read sequence stops 3 residues before the CDR3 end, and the germline J gene provides the missing end. The rearrangement links TRBV6-1 to TRBJ2-5; 8 nucleotides match TRBD1. Germline V gene sequence: CDR1 MNHNS, CDR2 SASEGT. This CDR3 spans 16 amino acids. V trimming: 2 bases; J trimming: 5 bases; junction bases outside the gene matches: 10. The DNA read from the CDR3 is TGTGCCAGCAGTGAACTTCGGGACAGGACTAAGGAGACC. Residues: CASSELRDRTKET. From start to end, the CDR3 is CASSELRDRTKETQYF.

In regard to this clone: The read finishes 3 residues shy of the CDR3 end, and the germline J gene is used to complete it. The sample contains more than one DNA sequence encoding this CDR3. This chain connects TRBV29-1 to TRBJ1-4; TRBD1 might be the D (5 bases). The CDR3 is 12 amino acids. Trimming left V 4 bases short and J 7 bases short, with 10 bases between. Germline CDR1 is SQVTM and CDR2 is ANQGSEA. CDR3 sequence reads: CSVAGVGEKLFF. The DNA read from the CDR3 is TGCAGCGTTGCGGGGGTTGGTGAAAAA.

Comments on this clone: The CDR3 is cut off 3 residues early in the read; its end comes from the germline J gene. The genes are TRBV7-3 and TRBJ2-2; TRBD2 matches 8 bases. The CDR3 runs 16 residues. J was trimmed by 4 bases and V by 1 base; bases with no gene match: 5. Per the germline V gene, CDR1 is SGHTA and CDR2 is FQGTGA. The sequenced CDR3 bases are TGTGCCAGCAGCTTAATTGCGGGAGGTAGCACCGGGGAG. This sequence encodes CASSLIAGGSTGE. The full CDR3 reads CASSLIAGGSTGELFF.